These 5 T cell receptor beta chains were sequenced from one sample in a study of blood T cell repertoires in COVID-19. The method was immunoSEQ multiplex PCR; TCRdb's version includes in-frame clones alone and lacks a portion of them. Of about 81,000 clones in the sample, about 84% were seen once. Sequencing was done on a sample of peripheral blood. These receptors were taken from a human donor in a cohort sampled during active COVID-19.

The chain carries TRBV7-8 and TRBJ1-2; D uncertain. V dropped 3 bases and J dropped 7 bases, with 9 bases sitting between them. Germline V gene lookup returns CDR1 SGHVS and CDR2 FQNEAQ. The CDR3 is made up of 12 amino acids. The CDR3, as DNA: TGTGCCAGCAGCTTCGGGAGGGTTGGCTACACCTTC. The encoded protein is CASSFGRVGYTF.

This clone showed up just once. The rearrangement joins TRBV10-2 to TRBJ2-7, with unresolved D. Germline assignment: CDR1 WSHSY and CDR2 SAAADI. This CDR3 is built from 15 residues. Trimming pared 7 bases from V and 7 bases from J, leaving 23 bases between. CDR3: CASKPPNRAFYEQYF. The CDR3 bases are TGCGCCAGCAAGCCCCCAAACAGAGCTTTCTATGAGCAGTACTTC.

The chain carries TRBV6-5 and TRBJ2-7; D perhaps matches TRBD1 (6 bases). V lost 2 bases, J lost 6 bases, and 11 bases lay in between. Germline V gene data show CDR1 as MNHEY and CDR2 as SVGAGI. This CDR3 is 13 amino acids long. The CDR3 DNA reads as TGTGCCAGCAGTTACGGTCAGGGGTTCGAGCAGTACTTC. This translates into CASSYGQGFEQYF.

The chain uses TRBV11-2 and TRBJ2-1; maybe TRBD2 (5 bases). The CDR3 covers 16 residues. Looked up from germline, CDR1 is SGHAT and CDR2 is FQNNGV. V was pared by 5 bases and J by 5 bases, with 19 bases between. Here the CDR3 DNA reads TGTGCCAGCAGCGAGCGATCGGCCGGACTTAACAATGAGCAGTTCTTC. This codes for CASSERSAGLNNEQFF.

This chain connects TRBV27 to TRBJ1-5; TRBD1 agrees at 7 bases. The CDR3 runs 14 residues. The V segment lost 0 bases and the J segment 7 bases; nucleotides outside the gene matches: 3. Germline CDR1 MNHEY, CDR2 SMNVEV (reference sequence). The CDR3 nucleotides are TGTGCCAGCAGTTTATCAGGGGGCGGGCAGCCCCAGCATTTT. Protein product: CASSLSGGGQPQHF.